This T cell receptor beta chain is drawn from a study of beta chain features in type 1 diabetes (dated by TCRdb to the late 2010s). At the level of the whole study: No differences in mean age, gender distribution, total cell number or subset yield were found between patients and healthy donors. Across all samples, 107,917,701 sorted cells were examined, and cell number per subset correlated strongly with RNA yield. The study compared the TCRB repertoires of sorted circulating CD4+ T cell subsets in recently diagnosed type 1 diabetes patients with those in matched healthy donors. Whereas all 30 or so donors provided naive and central memory subsets, regulatory and stem cell-like memory subsets were isolated from just 8 patients and roughly eight healthy donors.

In this sample, this clone turned up a few times. Its antigen is unknown. It has no much larger one-base neighbor in the sample; base qualities were not kept. Other nucleotide sequences in the sample specify the same CDR3. All of the isolated RNA was reverse transcribed with the High Capacity cDNA Reverse Transcription Kit, so expressed TCRB transcripts were sequenced. Deep immunoSEQ sequencing was performed on naive, central memory and regulatory T cell samples, with an average of about 3.6 million total reads per sample. Sorted cells were lysed in RLT buffer and RNA was extracted with DNase-treated RNeasy Micro or Mini kits, depending on cell number. Each cell subset was processed on its own to prevent cross-contamination, while patient and healthy donor samples were processed together. TCRB sequences were amplified from cDNA with the immunoSEQ multiplex PCR, producing 87-bp fragments spanning the CDR3 region. Sequencing of the amplicons was done on the Illumina HiSeq platform. The authors' pipeline ran thus. PCR bias was corrected computationally using synthetic template baselines, and reads within Hamming distance 2 were collapsed, with unmergeable singletons discarded. By aligning reads against IMGT, V, D and J genes, CDR3 length, and insertions or deletions at six rearrangement sites were assigned. Within each subset, clonotype counts were normalized to sorted cell number, and only after that were true diversity and Gini coefficients computed with the tcR R package. The overlap coefficient, calculated on TCRB nucleotide sequences, was used to quantify repertoire sharing. Out-of-frame TCRB sequences from naive cells were analyzed as a proxy for the pre-selection repertoire. Here the immuneACCESS table is served through TCRdb, limited to in-frame sequences with V and J called. Missing clones are a known gap in these copies; in checked studies unresolved V genes cover under half, and the rest lacks a known reason. V and J calls and clone size are as listed in that table; D and trimming were resolved from the DNA. Across this sample there are some 660,000 clones, with more than 12% seen only once. The ten biggest clones cover roughly 0.04% of the sample.

The full study reports these points: Patients with type 1 diabetes made fewer insertions and deleted more nucleotides at VDJ recombination sites, implying thymic rearrangement abnormalities. In all four CD4+ subsets, TCRB CDR3 length was moderately but significantly shorter in type 1 diabetes patients. Naive, central memory and regulatory TCRB repertoires appeared to be more alike among patients than among healthy donors. Because cDNA was sequenced instead of genomic DNA, highly expressing activated cells could be over-represented, though the groups showed no difference in activation or CD3 levels. Only small numbers of individuals were included in the HLA sub-analyses, which left unresolved whether HLA type had any influence on TCRB rearrangement. Shorter templates might have been favored by PCR, but patient and control samples were amplified and corrected together, so both groups would have been affected equally by any skew.

From each donor, a single peripheral blood sample of around 120 mL on average was drawn into heparinised tubes. Using a panel that included CD45RO, CCR7, CD25, CD127, CD95 and CD27, naive, central memory, regulatory and stem cell-like memory CD4+ T cells were sorted on a BD FACSAria II. Purity was above 98% for every sorted population. Right away, PBMCs were isolated by Lymphoprep density gradient centrifugation and were stained directly, with no culture step. So that batch effects would be minimized, each experiment stained and sorted samples in pairs, pairing one healthy donor with one patient. According to the germline V gene, CDR1 reads SGHRS and CDR2 reads YFSETQ. V and J lose 0 bases and 5 bases, and a span of 4 bases separates them. Including cysteine and phenylalanine, the CDR3 has 12 amino acids. Only CDR3 DNA is held: 36 bases, read in frame from base 1.

The rearrangement joined TRBV5-1 to TRBJ2-3, with no confident D gene call. The source is a man between 18 and 29 years old with type 1 diabetes. The material sequenced was naive CD4+ T cells from blood. The sample's cell subset or site label is to be understood as: true naive CD4+ T cells. CDR3 sequence: CASSLVEDTQYF. The nucleotides read TGCGCCAGCAGCTTGGTAGAAGATACGCAGTATTTT.